These T cell receptor beta chains were read from a single sample in a study of T cell responses to AZD1222 COVID-19 vaccine. TCRdb keeps only in-frame clones here, not all; method: immunoSEQ multiplex PCR. The sample includes approximately 100,000 clones, 70% to 90% of them seen just once. Sequenced here: peripheral blood, sampled on day 0 of AZD1222 vaccination. The receptors derive from an adult in good health. Both conserved end residues are part of each CDR3. The D gene is left open where the match is weak. A clone size is listed for some rows: how often the clone was seen (once, few, many), or a class if it is expanded.

>TRBV18|TRBJ2-7|TRBD1|.
TGTGCCAGCTCACCCCAGGGACAGGTCTACGAGCAGTACTTC
CASSPQGQVYEQYF
>TRBV5-1|TRBJ2-2|.|.
TGCGCCAGCAGCTTGGCCTTCGGCTATGGAGGGGTCGGCGGGGAGCTGTTTTTT
CASSLAFGYGGVGGELFF
>TRBV7-2|TRBJ1-2|TRBD1|.
TGTGCCAGCACCCTGGGACAGGGGGCTAACTATGGCTACACCTTC
CASTLGQGANYGYTF
>TRBV29-1|TRBJ2-2|.|.
TGCAGCGTCCGGCCGTACGCGAACACCGGGGAGCTGTTTTTT
CSVRPYANTGELFF
>TRBV27|TRBJ2-6|.|.
TGTGCCAGCAGTCCCCCCCCAGGGCTAACAGGGGCCAACGTCCTGACTTTC
CASSPPPGLTGANVLTF
>TRBV7-2|TRBJ1-2|.|.
TGTGCCAGCAGCTTAGACTTGGGGGCGAGTTCCTATGGCTACACCTTC
CASSLDLGASSYGYTF
>TRBV21-1|TRBJ1-1|.|.
TGTGCCAGCAGCAAAGTCGAGAGGGCGAACACTGAAGCTTTCTTT
CASSKVERANTEAFF
>TRBV30|TRBJ1-1|.|.
TGTGCCTGGAGAGTGAACACTGAAGCTTTCTTT
CAWRVNTEAFF
>TRBV4-3|TRBJ1-5|.|.
TGCGCCAGCAGCCAGAACAGGTCCCCCGGGCCCCAGCATTTT
CASSQNRSPGPQHF
>TRBV6-5|TRBJ1-5|.|.
TGTGCCAGCAGTTACAGGGCATCCGGGCAGCCCCAGCATTTT
CASSYRASGQPQHF
>TRBV18|TRBJ2-1|TRBD1|.
TGTGCCAGCTCACCATATACAGGGGGCGGATCTTACAATGAGCAGTTCTTC
CASSPYTGGGSYNEQFF
>TRBV7-9|TRBJ2-3|TRBD2|.
TGTGCCAGCAGCTTGGGACTAGCGAGAGCGGCAGATACGCAGTATTTT
CASSLGLARAADTQYF
>TRBV2|TRBJ1-2|.|once
TGTGCCAGCAGTCCGGACGTCGGCTACACCTTC
CASSPDVGYTF
>TRBV6-2/TRBV6-3|TRBJ1-5|.|.
TGTGCCAGCAGTAATTCCGGGGGGGCACAACAGCCCCAGCATTTT
CASSNSGGAQQPQHF
>TRBV11-2|TRBJ1-1|.|.
TGTGCCAGCAGCCTCGGGACCCCGCCGAAAGCTTTCTTT
CASSLGTPPKAFF
>TRBV5-4|TRBJ2-3|TRBD2|.
TGTGCCAGCAGCTTGGCACTAGCGGCCCGTGTGAATACGCAGTATTTT
CASSLALAARVNTQYF
>TRBV19|TRBJ1-2|TRBD1|once
TGTGCCAGTAGTGGGACAGGGGGCGCATCCCATGGCTACACCTTC
CASSGTGGASHGYTF
>TRBV16|TRBJ2-5|TRBD1|.
TGTGCCAGCAGCGACAGGGGGACGGGGGAAGAGACCCAGTACTTC
CASSDRGTGEETQYF
>TRBV2|TRBJ1-1|TRBD1|.
TGTGCCAGCAGGGACAGGGTGAACACTGAAGCTTTCTTT
CASRDRVNTEAFF
>TRBV4-2|TRBJ2-1|.|.
TGTGCCAGCAGCCAAGCGATCGGCTCCTACAATGAGCAGTTCTTC
CASSQAIGSYNEQFF
>TRBV9|TRBJ2-3|TRBD2|few
TGTGCCAGCAGCGTAGCGGGTAGCGGGAGCCCAGATACGCAGTATTTT
CASSVAGSGSPDTQYF
>TRBV27|TRBJ2-5|.|once
TGTGCCAGCAGTTTAAGGCCCGGATTTGAGGAGACCCAGTACTTC
CASSLRPGFEETQYF
>TRBV5-1|TRBJ2-1|TRBD2|.
TGCGCCAGCAGCTTGTACACTAGCGGTCACAATGAGCAGTTCTTC
CASSLYTSGHNEQFF
>TRBV28|TRBJ2-7|TRBD1|.
TGTGCCAGCAGTAGACAGGGGTTCGAGCAGTACTTC
CASSRQGFEQYF
>TRBV29-1|TRBJ2-7|TRBD1|.
TGCAGCGCAAGGGGGTCACAGGGGCACTACGAGCAGTACTTC
CSARGSQGHYEQYF